The 8 T cell receptor beta chains below were found in one sample sequenced in a study of T-cell memory formation after mild COVID-19. From the 5' RACE reads, TCRdb called clonotypes with MiXCR, one entry per CDR3 protein. The repertoire holds roughly 450,000 distinct CDR3 sequences, with 15% to 20% as singletons. The sequenced sample consisted of PBMCs or a T cell subset sorted from them (not recorded which). The receptors come from an adult woman who had mild COVID-19 (a few samples of this study predate the infection). Cell type and time point are not known.

V usage is TRBV5-1 and J usage is TRBJ1-2; D not resolved. The germline gives CDR1 SGHRS, CDR2 YFSETQ. The CDR3 has 13 residues. V was clipped by 7 bases and J by 7 bases, with 17 bases between them. CDR3 loop: CASGDDNLGGYTF. CDR3 bases: TGCGCCAGCGGCGATGATAACCTGGGTGGCTACACCTTC.

The chain employs TRBV29-1 and TRBJ2-1, with D perhaps being TRBD1 or TRBD2 (6 bases each). The CDR3 is 15 residues long. Trimming pared 6 bases from V and 2 bases from J, leaving 17 bases between. Germline CDR1 and CDR2: SQVTM and ANQGSEA. The CDR3 loop is CSVSERGDPYNEQFF. The CDR3 DNA sequence: TGCAGCGTCTCCGAGAGGGGGGACCCCTACAATGAGCAGTTCTTC.

The chain carries TRBV20-1 and TRBJ1-1, with a tentative D call TRBD1 (5 bases). This CDR3 contains 14 residues. V lost 5 bases, J lost 3 bases, and 16 bases lay in between. The germline V gene encodes CDR1 DFQATT and CDR2 SNEGSKA (reference sequence). The CDR3 spells CSALIGVGDTEAFF. CDR3 DNA: TGCAGTGCTCTGATCGGGGTGGGGGACACTGAAGCTTTCTTT.

The rearrangement links TRBV14 to TRBJ2-2, with D hard to call. Trimming left V 4 bases short and J 5 bases short, with 8 bases between. The CDR3 totals 13 residues. Germline CDR1 and CDR2: SGHDN and FVKESK. The CDR3: CASSLGITGELFF. CDR3 bases: TGTGCCAGCAGCCTTGGGATAACCGGGGAGCTGTTTTTT.

This clonotype was found a few times. This chain joins TRBV11-1 and TRBJ1-1; no clear D gene. The V gene lost 5 bases and the J gene lost 2 bases, with 9 bases spanning the gap. CDR1 SGHAT and CDR2 FQDESV come from the germline V gene (reference sequence). This CDR3 has 13 amino acids. CDR3 in DNA: TGTGCCAGCAGCCCCCATATAAACACTGAAGCTTTCTTT. Translated, it gives CASSPHINTEAFF.

The V gene is TRBV12-3 or TRBV12-4, the J gene TRBJ2-6; D might be TRBD1 (5 bases). CDR3 length equals 18 residues. Trimming took 1 base from V and 0 from J, leaving 13 bases between them. As DNA, the CDR3 is TGTGCCAGCAGTTTAGAGTGGGGCGAACCCTCTGGGGCCAACGTCCTGACTTTC. Translating it yields CASSLEWGEPSGANVLTF.

Of note for this clonotype: One end of the junction does not line up with germline, which may come from a read error. The chain recombines TRBV7-6 with TRBJ2-7; 8 bases align to TRBD1. This CDR3 contains 16 residues. Looked up from germline, CDR1 is SGHVS and CDR2 is FNYEAQ. CDR3 sequence (DNA): TGTGCCAGCAGCCGAGCAGGGGGCAAGACCCCCTACGGGCAGTACTTC. Its translation is CASSRAGGKTPYGQYF.

There are many counts of this clonotype. The CDR3 protein is CASSQSRGANTGELFF. In DNA form, the CDR3 reads TGTGCCAGCAGCCAATCGCGGGGCGCGAACACCGGGGAGCTGTTTTTT. The gene calls are TRBV4-2 and TRBJ2-2, with a tentative D call TRBD2 (6 bases). CDR3 length: 16 residues. The germline CDR1 and CDR2 sequences are LGHNA and YNFKEQ. V was trimmed by 2 bases and J by 0 bases, leaving 10 bases between them.